This T cell receptor (beta chain) was sequenced in a study of read filtering for tumor transcriptome and immune sequencing. Study as a whole: By R-ISS, stages I, II and III held around 8, 15 and 7 patients.

From roughly 400 ng of RNA, a library with molecular barcoded alpha/delta and beta/gamma adaptors was made. A single record per CDR3 protein comes from TCRdb applying MiXCR to the reads. The data show roughly 41,000 distinct CDR3 sequences, 12% to 15% seen once. This clonotype came up many times. Its cognate antigen is unknown. Whole-study results and caveats: RNA-seq captured clonotypes less deeply and reliably than IR-seq.

Sequences were obtained from a population of CD138-negative cells sorted from bone marrow. This sequence was found in a donor over 35 with multiple myeloma.

The CDR3 DNA follows: TGTGCCAGCAGGGCCGGAGGCAGGGGGACTAGCGGGATCGTTTCCCCCTTGACATACAATGAGCAGTTCTTC. Amino acids: CASRAGGRGTSGIVSPLTYNEQFF. The chain couples TRBV6-6 to TRBJ2-1, with TRBD2 matching 13 bases. After removal of 6 bases from V and 4 bases from J, the junction contained 30 bases not matched to a gene. The CDR3 runs 24 residues. The germline gives CDR1 MNHNY, CDR2 SVGAGI (reference sequence).